Listed below are T cell receptor beta chains from one sample, sequenced in a study of technical replicates of blood from a handful of donors. TCRdb's table, derived via immunoSEQ multiplex PCR, lists solely in-frame clones and lacks some. The repertoire includes fewer than 100,000 clones, approximately 90% of them detected once, and roughly 0.27% sits in the top ten. Specimen: T cells isolated from PBMCs. The receptors were gathered from a human donor in good health. Both conserved end residues are part of each CDR3. Fields, in order: clone size, D gene, V gene, J gene, CDR3 protein, CDR3 DNA. A D gene is named only where the DNA matches it firmly. Expanded clones are given a class, and other clones once, few, many or no size at all.

NA	TRBD1	TRBV4-1	TRBJ1-2	CASSPGQGYGYTF	TGCGCCAGCAGCCCGGGACAGGGCTATGGCTACACCTTC
NA	NA	TRBV7-6	TRBJ2-5	CASTLLQGREETQYF	TGTGCCAGCACCCTCCTACAGGGTCGTGAAGAGACCCAGTACTTC
NA	NA	TRBV4-1	TRBJ2-1	CASSQDPADRLLSYNEQFF	TGCGCCAGCAGCCAAGATCCTGCTGACAGGTTACTCTCCTACAATGAGCAGTTCTTC
NA	NA	TRBV29-1	TRBJ2-2	CSVGQNSNTGELFF	TGCAGCGTTGGACAGAATTCTAACACCGGGGAGCTGTTTTTT
NA	TRBD2	TRBV28	TRBJ2-3	CASSSTSGLAGAQYF	TGTGCCAGCAGTTCTACCTCGGGACTAGCGGGAGCACAGTATTTT
NA	TRBD1	TRBV6-5	TRBJ1-1	CASRDDRGQNTEAFF	TGTGCCAGCAGGGATGACAGGGGACAGAACACTGAAGCTTTCTTT
NA	NA	TRBV6-1	TRBJ1-1	CATSLRNTEAFF	TGTGCCACCTCTCTAAGGAACACTGAAGCTTTCTTT
few	NA	TRBV4-1	TRBJ1-1	CASSQPNGGAFF	TGCGCCAGCAGCCAACCGAATGGGGGGGCTTTCTTT
few	TRBD1	TRBV9	TRBJ1-5	CASSKTGVYQPQHF	TGTGCCAGCAGCAAGACAGGGGTTTATCAGCCCCAGCATTTT
NA	NA	TRBV19	TRBJ2-1	CASSEPGNRGEQFF	TGTGCCAGTAGTGAGCCGGGGAATAGAGGGGAGCAGTTCTTC
NA	NA	TRBV7-2	TRBJ2-1	CASSLLGSWVGEQFF	TGTGCCAGCAGCTTATTGGGGAGTTGGGTGGGTGAGCAGTTCTTC
NA	NA	TRBV12-5	TRBJ1-5	CASNNNRKNQPQHF	TGTGCTAGCAACAATAACAGGAAAAATCAGCCCCAGCATTTT
NA	TRBD2	TRBV2	TRBJ2-7	CASSDLSGGAYEQYF	TGTGCCAGCAGCGACCTTAGCGGGGGGGCGTACGAGCAGTACTTC
NA	TRBD2	TRBV28	TRBJ2-3	CASSPRAGADTQYF	TGTGCCAGCAGCCCGAGGGCGGGGGCAGATACGCAGTATTTT
NA	TRBD2	TRBV6-1	TRBJ2-2	CASSVLADANTGELFF	TGTGCCAGCAGTGTTCTAGCGGACGCGAACACCGGGGAGCTGTTTTTT
NA	TRBD1	TRBV2	TRBJ1-1	CASTPRTGDLLGAFF	TGTGCCAGCACCCCCAGGACAGGGGATTTACTAGGGGCTTTCTTT
NA	NA	TRBV6-5	TRBJ1-3	CASSYGRNSGNTIYF	TGTGCCAGCAGTTACGGCAGAAACTCTGGAAACACCATATATTTT
NA	NA	TRBV11-3	TRBJ2-5	CASSFRTQQETQYF	TGTGCCAGCAGCTTCAGGACACAGCAAGAGACCCAGTACTTC
NA	NA	TRBV19	TRBJ2-7	CASSIDWKGDEQYF	TGTGCCAGTAGTATAGATTGGAAGGGGGACGAGCAGTACTTC
NA	TRBD1	TRBV6-1	TRBJ1-2	CASSEILTTGQANYGYTF	TGTGCCAGCAGTGAAATCCTAACAACGGGACAGGCCAACTATGGCTACACCTTC
few	NA	TRBV6-1	TRBJ2-7	CASSGGQLYEQYF	TGTGCCAGCAGTGGTGGACAGCTATACGAGCAGTACTTC
NA	NA	TRBV2	TRBJ1-2	CASRAWGSIYGYTF	TGTGCCAGCAGGGCCTGGGGCTCCATCTATGGCTACACCTTC
NA	TRBD2	TRBV4-1	TRBJ2-1	CASSLSKREGLVMSFF	TGCGCCAGCAGCCTGTCCAAGCGGGAAGGTCTAGTTATGTCATTCTTC
NA	TRBD1	TRBV7-9	TRBJ1-4	CASSLGTDRGLFEKLFF	TGTGCCAGCAGCTTAGGGACTGACAGGGGCCTGTTTGAAAAACTGTTTTTT
few	NA	TRBV29-1	TRBJ1-1	CSVAARTEAFF	TGCAGCGTTGCTGCCCGGACTGAAGCTTTCTTT
few	NA	TRBV7-9	TRBJ1-1	CASSFNRETEAFF	TGTGCCAGCAGCTTTAACAGGGAAACTGAAGCTTTCTTT
NA	NA	TRBV28	TRBJ2-1	CASITSDNEQFF	TGTGCCAGCATCACCAGCGACAATGAGCAGTTCTTC
NA	NA	TRBV9	TRBJ2-7	CASTPTGSVYYEQYF	TGTGCCAGCACCCCAACAGGGAGCGTCTACTACGAGCAGTACTTC
few	TRBD2	TRBV29-1	TRBJ2-7	CSVGRLAGYEQYF	TGCAGCGTGGGGAGGCTAGCGGGTTACGAGCAGTACTTC
NA	NA	TRBV5-1	TRBJ1-3	CASTYYPGPRGRNTIYF	TGCGCCAGCACCTATTACCCGGGACCCCGGGGGAGGAACACCATATATTTT
NA	TRBD2	TRBV7-9	TRBJ2-1	CASSPGGGYNEQFF	TGTGCCAGCAGCCCCGGCGGGGGCTACAATGAGCAGTTCTTC
NA	NA	TRBV7-6	TRBJ2-7	CASSLTDAEQYF	TGTGCCAGCAGCTTAACAGACGCCGAGCAGTACTTC
NA	NA	TRBV6-5	TRBJ2-7	CASSLGGSGPTRQYF	TGTGCCAGCAGTTTAGGGGGTAGCGGGCCTACGCGGCAGTACTTC
NA	TRBD2	TRBV27	TRBJ2-1	CASSSETSGRVWNEQFF	TGTGCCAGCAGTTCAGAGACTAGCGGGAGGGTTTGGAATGAGCAGTTCTTC
NA	NA	TRBV28	TRBJ1-1	CASSLQPGADTEAFF	TGTGCCAGCAGTTTACAGCCAGGGGCGGACACTGAAGCTTTCTTT
NA	TRBD2	TRBV13	TRBJ2-7	CASSPLRIGGGAYEQYF	TGTGCCAGCAGCCCTCTCCGGATAGGCGGGGGAGCCTACGAGCAGTACTTC
once	NA	TRBV9	TRBJ1-1	CASSAAPQPRGTEAFF	TGTGCCAGCAGCGCAGCCCCTCAGCCAAGGGGCACTGAAGCTTTCTTT
once	NA	TRBV21-1	TRBJ2-3	CASSNCSGTYPGAGTDTQYF	TGTGCCAGCAGCAACTGTAGCGGAACCTACCCTGGAGCGGGCACAGATACGCAGTATTTT
NA	TRBD2	TRBV4-1	TRBJ2-3	CASSHSGRSADTQYF	TGCGCCAGCAGTCATAGCGGGAGATCAGCAGATACGCAGTATTTT
NA	TRBD2	TRBV28	TRBJ2-1	CASSADSGRAYNEQFF	TGTGCCAGCAGTGCGGATAGCGGGAGGGCCTACAATGAGCAGTTCTTC
once	NA	TRBV6-5	TRBJ1-4	CASSYSGAKGEKLFF	TGTGCCAGCAGTTACTCGGGGGCGAAGGGTGAAAAACTGTTTTTT
NA	NA	TRBV10-1	TRBJ2-1	CASSEWNSRANEQFF	TGCGCCAGCAGTGAGTGGAATTCGCGGGCCAATGAGCAGTTCTTC
NA	NA	TRBV6-1	TRBJ2-2	CASSEIEGSANTGELFF	TGTGCCAGCAGTGAGATCGAGGGTAGCGCGAACACCGGGGAGCTGTTTTTT
NA	NA	TRBV2	TRBJ2-7	CASSGTVGEQYF	TGTGCCAGCAGTGGGACAGTGGGCGAGCAGTACTTC
NA	NA	TRBV7-9	TRBJ2-2	CASSLEAGVGELFF	TGTGCCAGCAGCTTAGAAGCAGGGGTCGGGGAGCTGTTTTTT
NA	NA	TRBV5-1	TRBJ2-5	CASSLGGGTQETQYF	TGCGCCAGCAGCTTGGGTGGGGGGACCCAAGAGACCCAGTACTTC